The 28 T cell receptor beta chains listed next were all sequenced from one sample in a study of early stage breast cancer tumors. Generated by immunoSEQ multiplex PCR, the TCRdb table keeps only in-frame clones and is missing some. This table holds some 14,000 clones, 79% found once. Sequenced sample: normal breast tissue next to the tumor. The receptors here all came from a person between 50 and 60 years old with breast cancer.

This chain uses TRBV7-8 with TRBJ1-2, with 7 bases aligning to TRBD1. V lost 5 bases, J lost 0 bases, and 12 bases stayed unmatched. The CDR3 is 17 residues long. Germline CDR1 SGHVS, CDR2 FQNEAQ. The CDR3 loop reads CASSPLRGGYANYGYTF. CDR3 DNA sequence: TGTGCCAGCAGCCCCCTCCGAGGGGGCTACGCTAACTATGGCTACACCTTC.

The chain joins TRBV10-2 to TRBJ1-1, with 8 bases lining up with TRBD1. The CDR3 totals 13 residues. J gave up 3 bases and V 7 bases, and 4 bases lay outside the gene matches. The germline gives CDR1 WSHSY, CDR2 SAAADI. The CDR3 nucleotides are TGCGCCAGCACCAGGACAGGGTACACTGAAGCTTTCTTT. Its protein is CASTRTGYTEAFF.

Concerning this clone itself: The junction departs from the called germline gene at one end, perhaps through a read error. This rearrangement joins TRBV7-2 to TRBJ1-4, with 7 bases that match TRBD1. The length of the CDR3 is 13 residues. From germline, CDR1 is SGHTA and CDR2 FQGNSA. The CDR3 loop reads CASSLGVYDRALF. Here the CDR3 DNA reads TGTGCCAGCAGCTTAGGGGTCTATGACAGGGCCCTTTTT.

This chain connects TRBV29-1 to TRBJ2-1; D gene uncertain. CDR3 size: 13 residues. Trimming removed 3 bases from V and 1 base from J, with 7 bases in between. CDR1 SQVTM and CDR2 ANQGSEA come from the germline V gene. CDR3 nucleotides: TGCAGCGTTGAGAGGTCTTCCTACAATGAGCAGTTCTTC. Protein product: CSVERSSYNEQFF.

This clone was seen only a few times. This sequence joins TRBV25-1 and TRBJ1-5; unclear D gene. The CDR3 loop spans 15 amino acids. The V end lost 3 bases, the J end lost 3 bases, and 12 bases lay between the germline ends. Germline V gene data show CDR1 as MGHDK and CDR2 as SYGVNS. CDR3 bases: TGTGCCAGCAGTGATGGTCGAGGGATCAATCAGCCCCAGCATTTT. Translated: CASSDGRGINQPQHF.

This rearrangement joins TRBV7-8 to TRBJ1-4; D unresolved. Per the germline V gene, CDR1 is SGHVS and CDR2 is FQNEAQ. This CDR3 region has 16 residues. The V end lost 1 base, the J end lost 0 bases, and 9 bases lay between the germline ends. CDR3 sequence (DNA): TGTGCCAGCAGCTTAGAGAGGGCCGCAACTAATGAAAAACTGTTTTTT. Protein: CASSLERAATNEKLFF.

This clone was recorded a few times. V usage is TRBV19 and J usage is TRBJ2-2; no firm D call. The CDR3 loop spans 13 amino acids. Germline V gene sequence: CDR1 LNHDA, CDR2 SQIVND (reference sequence). Between the trimmed V and J ends, which lost 6 bases and 4 bases, there was a span of 9 bases. The CDR3 protein is CASSQTPTGELFF. CDR3 coding DNA: TGTGCCAGTAGCCAGACTCCCACCGGGGAGCTGTTTTTT.

A single count supports this clone. This chain links TRBV7-8 with TRBJ2-2; D is ambiguous. This CDR3 is built from 14 residues. The V gene lost 2 bases and the J gene lost 1 base, with 5 bases spanning the gap. Germline loops: CDR1 SGHVS, CDR2 FQNEAQ. CDR3 loop: CASSLLVNTGELFF. The CDR3 bases are TGTGCCAGCAGCTTATTAGTGAACACCGGGGAGCTGTTTTTT.

The J gene is TRBJ1-1, the V gene TRBV7-8; 7 bases are shared with TRBD1. The trim removed 4 bases at V and 4 bases at J, leaving 6 bases unmatched. CDR3 length equals 14 residues. The germline gives CDR1 SGHVS, CDR2 FQNEAQ. The CDR3: CASSSQGTVTEAFF. The DNA of the CDR3 is TGTGCCAGCAGCTCACAGGGGACAGTCACTGAAGCTTTCTTT.

The genes are TRBV6-5 and TRBJ1-2; D unresolved. Germline CDR1 and CDR2: MNHEY and SVGAGI. This CDR3 has 15 amino acids. V was shortened by 1 base and J by 5 bases, with 14 bases between the two germline ends. DNA of the CDR3: TGTGCCAGCAGTTACTATAACAAATGGACGTATGGCTACACCTTC. Encoded protein: CASSYYNKWTYGYTF.

DNA for the CDR3: TGTGCCAGCAGCTTGGCCCCGCAGGGGGTAAAAGAGACCCAGTACTTC. Protein: CASSLAPQGVKETQYF. V and J are TRBV5-8 and TRBJ2-5, with 7 bases identical to TRBD1. CDR3 length: 16 residues. V lost 0 bases and J lost 3; bases outside the gene matches: 8. CDR1 and CDR2 from the germline V gene are SGHTS and YDEGEE.

The chain uses TRBV7-6 and TRBJ2-5; D possibly uses TRBD1 or TRBD2 (5 bases each). Germline V gene lookup returns CDR1 SGHVS and CDR2 FNYEAQ. V was cut by 5 bases and J by 3 bases, with 10 bases left in between. There are 13 residues in the CDR3. This CDR3 reads CASSPGTEETQYF. The CDR3 coding sequence is TGTGCCAGCAGCCCCGGGACCGAAGAGACCCAGTACTTC.

The rearrangement joins TRBV6-1 to TRBJ1-1; tentative D call: TRBD1 (5 bases). V was shortened by 5 bases and J by 7 bases, with 17 bases between the two germline ends. The CDR3 has 14 residues. CDR1 and CDR2 (germline): MNHNS, SASEGT. The CDR3 bases are TGTGCCAGCAGTCAGGTCCGGGGCCGGGGTGAAGCTTTCTTT. This encodes CASSQVRGRGEAFF.

This clone appeared once. The rearrangement uses TRBV18 and TRBJ2-7, with D unresolved. The germline V and J ends were trimmed by 5 bases and 2 bases, with 10 bases remaining between them. The CDR3 is 13 residues long. CDR1 and CDR2 from the germline V gene are KGHSH and LQKENI. The CDR3 nucleotides read TGTGCCAGCTCAATCTCTGAGGCCTACGAGCAGTACTTC. This sequence encodes CASSISEAYEQYF.

The V and J genes are TRBV30 and TRBJ2-4; the D gene is possibly TRBD2 (7 bases). Germline V gene data show CDR1 as GTSNPN and CDR2 as SVGIG (reference sequence). There are 17 residues in the CDR3. V lost 0 bases, J lost 4 bases, and 19 bases lay in between. Here the CDR3 DNA reads TGTGCCTGGAGTGTACTCCCCATGAGGGGGGGTAAAAACATTCAGTACTTC. Amino acid sequence: CAWSVLPMRGGKNIQYF.

This clone was observed a single time. The rearrangement uses TRBV7-2 and TRBJ1-2, with a tentative D call TRBD1 (5 bases). V gave up 1 base and J gave up 2 bases, with 11 bases separating them. From germline, CDR1 is SGHTA and CDR2 FQGNSA. The CDR3 totals 15 residues. Here the CDR3 DNA reads TGTGCCAGCAGCTTAGTCCCGGGGCGGAACTATGGCTACACCTTC. It specifies CASSLVPGRNYGYTF.

This chain links TRBV6-1 with TRBJ2-3; either TRBD1 or TRBD2 may fit D (8 bases each). This CDR3 is built from 20 residues. Germline V CDR1 and CDR2: MNHNS, SASEGT. Trimming left V 0 bases short and J 2 bases short, with 24 bases between. In DNA, the CDR3 is TGTGCCAGCAGTGAAGCCGTATCAGGGGGCGGGGGGCTTAACACAGATACGCAGTATTTT. Translation gives CASSEAVSGGGGLNTDTQYF.

V gene TRBV5-5 combines with J gene TRBJ2-3; 7 bases are a match to TRBD1. CDR3 length: 13 residues. V lost 5 bases and J lost 5; bases outside the gene matches: 5. CDR1 is SGHKS, CDR2 YYEKEE, per germline (reference sequence). The CDR3 DNA is TGTGCCAGCAGTCAACCAGGGGGAGATACGCAGTATTTT. Translation: CASSQPGGDTQYF.

The rearrangement uses TRBV10-3 and TRBJ2-2; D unresolved. The V gene's germline CDR1 is ENHRY and CDR2 SYGVKD. Trimming took 2 bases from V and 6 from J, leaving 10 bases between them. The CDR3 is 14 amino acids. The CDR3 DNA is TGTGCCATCAGTGAGCTAGACTTAGCCGGGGAGCTGTTTTTT. It yields the protein CAISELDLAGELFF.

The chain employs TRBV27 and TRBJ2-7, with TRBD2 matching 12 bases. The CDR3 runs 14 residues. Losses at the gene ends were 2 bases for V and 6 bases for J; bases not matched to a gene: 2. The germline gives CDR1 MNHEY, CDR2 SMNVEV (reference sequence). In DNA form, the CDR3 reads TGTGCCAGCAGTTTACTAGCGGGGGGGGCCGAGCAGTACTTC. Translating it yields CASSLLAGGAEQYF.

The chain combines TRBV5-1 with TRBJ2-3, with 10 bases aligning to TRBD2. Germline V gene lookup returns CDR1 SGHRS and CDR2 YFSETQ. This CDR3 is 18 amino acids long. V trimming: 0 bases; J trimming: 0 bases; junction bases outside the gene matches: 7. The CDR3 is CASSLVGSGRSSTDTQYF. The CDR3 coding sequence is TGCGCCAGCAGCTTGGTAGGTAGCGGGAGGTCTAGCACAGATACGCAGTATTTT.

The rearrangement links TRBV7-8 to TRBJ2-3; no reliable D call. Germline CDR1 and CDR2: SGHVS and FQNEAQ. CDR3 length: 15 residues. Between the trimmed V and J ends, which lost 2 bases and 0 bases, there was a span of 9 bases. The CDR3 nucleotides are TGTGCCAGCAGCTTAAACTTCTTGAGCACAGATACGCAGTATTTT. This encodes CASSLNFLSTDTQYF.

The chain links TRBV19 to TRBJ2-3; D call uncertain. The CDR3 is 14 residues long. The V and J ends lost 4 bases and 4 bases respectively, with 12 bases between them. CDR1 LNHDA and CDR2 SQIVND come from the germline V gene (reference sequence). The CDR3 DNA reads TGTGCCAGTAGTACCCCCGCCCTAGCAGATACGCAGTATTTT. Amino acid sequence: CASSTPALADTQYF.

This chain connects TRBV7-6 to TRBJ2-2, with D perhaps matching TRBD1 (5 bases). V lost 5 bases and J 7 bases, leaving 17 bases between the germline ends. From germline, CDR1 is SGHVS and CDR2 FNYEAQ. This CDR3 region has 15 residues. The CDR3: CASSLSGSHGGELFF. As DNA, the CDR3 is TGTGCCAGCAGCCTCTCAGGGTCTCATGGCGGGGAGCTGTTTTTT.

This clone has a handful of counts. The chain links TRBV7-2 to TRBJ2-3; 10 bases map to TRBD1. The trim removed 2 bases at V and 5 bases at J, leaving 4 bases unmatched. The CDR3 length is 15 residues. Germline assignment: CDR1 SGHTA and CDR2 FQGNSA. The CDR3 region has the DNA TGTGCCAGCAGCTTAAGGGACAGGGGTGGAGATACGCAGTATTTT. This gives the protein CASSLRDRGGDTQYF.

The chain is built from TRBV19 and TRBJ1-5; D is ambiguous. Germline-derived CDR1 and CDR2 are LNHDA and SQIVND (reference sequence). The V and J ends lost 5 bases and 2 bases respectively, with 16 bases between them. The CDR3 contains 16 residues. CDR3 sequence reads: CASSPQTFLGNQPQHF. Here the CDR3 DNA reads TGTGCCAGTAGTCCCCAGACATTTTTGGGCAATCAGCCCCAGCATTTT.

The rearrangement links TRBV10-3 to TRBJ1-3; D unresolved. V shed 11 bases and J shed 1 base, with 18 bases lying between them. CDR1 is ENHRY, CDR2 SYGVKD, per germline. The CDR3 is made up of 15 amino acids. CDR3 sequence: CASFDNHLSGNTIYF. The CDR3 nucleotides read TGTGCCTCCTTCGATAATCACTTGTCTGGAAACACCATATATTTT.

The rearrangement joins TRBV7-9 to TRBJ2-1, with 7 bases lining up with TRBD1. The CDR3 contains 15 residues. Germline V lookup: CDR1 SEHNR, CDR2 FQNEAQ (reference sequence). V gave up 7 bases and J gave up 5 bases; unmatched junction bases: 11. The CDR3: CASINKGGNDNEQFF. The CDR3 coding sequence is TGTGCCAGCATCAACAAAGGGGGCAATGACAATGAGCAGTTCTTC.